These T cell receptor beta chains were read from a single sample in a study of Ad26.COV2.S vaccination and SARS-CoV-2 variants. Clones were sequenced by immunoSEQ multiplex PCR, and TCRdb holds only the in-frame ones, with some missing. The sample has roughly 350,000 clones, less than 90% seen once. Sequenced material: peripheral blood, taken in a trial of Ad26.COV2.S vaccine versus placebo. All receptors derive from a person between 18 and 65 years old who received the Ad26.COV2.S COVID-19 vaccine or a placebo. Both conserved end residues are part of each CDR3. The D gene is left open where the match is weak. A clone size is listed for some rows: how often the clone was seen (once, few, many), or a class if it is expanded.

D gene: TRBD2
CDR3 length: 18
J gene: TRBJ2-7
clone size: .
V gene: TRBV19
CDR3 protein: CASSIEGGGAGTPYEQYF
CDR3 DNA: TGTGCCAGTAGTATAGAAGGCGGGGGAGCAGGGACGCCCTACGAGCAGTACTTC

D gene: .
CDR3 length: 16
J gene: TRBJ2-1
clone size: .
V gene: TRBV7-9
CDR3 protein: CASSFLGYSSYNEQFF
CDR3 DNA: TGTGCCAGCAGCTTCCTGGGGTACAGCTCCTACAATGAGCAGTTCTTC

D gene: .
CDR3 length: 14
J gene: TRBJ2-7
clone size: .
V gene: TRBV28
CDR3 protein: CASTQRRGRYEQYF
CDR3 DNA: TGTGCCAGCACTCAAAGGAGGGGGCGGTACGAGCAGTACTTC

D gene: .
CDR3 length: 11
J gene: TRBJ1-1
clone size: .
V gene: TRBV5-1
CDR3 protein: CASSLDREAFF
CDR3 DNA: TGCGCCAGCAGCTTGGACAGGGAAGCTTTCTTT

D gene: .
CDR3 length: 18
J gene: TRBJ1-4
clone size: once
V gene: TRBV23-1
CDR3 protein: CASSQSERGPATNEKLFF
CDR3 DNA: TGCGCCAGCAGTCAATCGGAGCGGGGCCCTGCAACTAATGAAAAACTGTTTTTT

D gene: .
CDR3 length: 15
J gene: TRBJ2-1
clone size: once
V gene: TRBV9
CDR3 protein: CASSVGAGAGNEQFF
CDR3 DNA: TGTGCCAGCAGCGTAGGCGCGGGGGCGGGCAATGAGCAGTTCTTC

D gene: TRBD2
CDR3 length: 15
J gene: TRBJ2-5
clone size: .
V gene: TRBV6-4
CDR3 protein: CASSEVAGGPETQYF
CDR3 DNA: TGTGCCAGCAGTGAAGTAGCGGGGGGGCCGGAGACCCAGTACTTC

D gene: .
CDR3 length: 16
J gene: TRBJ1-4
clone size: .
V gene: TRBV18
CDR3 protein: CASSPSRDTNNEKLFF
CDR3 DNA: TGTGCCAGCTCACCTTCCCGGGACACGAATAATGAAAAACTGTTTTTT

D gene: .
CDR3 length: 13
J gene: TRBJ2-7
clone size: once
V gene: TRBV3-1/TRBV3-2
CDR3 protein: CASSQDRTGEQYF
CDR3 DNA: TGTGCCAGCAGCCAAGATCGCACAGGCGAGCAGTACTTC

D gene: .
CDR3 length: 14
J gene: TRBJ2-6
clone size: .
V gene: TRBV6-5
CDR3 protein: CASRTFSGANVLTF
CDR3 DNA: TGTGCCAGCAGGACGTTCTCTGGGGCCAACGTCCTGACTTTC

D gene: TRBD1
CDR3 length: 16
J gene: TRBJ2-7
clone size: .
V gene: TRBV11-2
CDR3 protein: CASSAQGAVISYEQYF
CDR3 DNA: TGTGCCAGCAGCGCGCAGGGGGCTGTTATCTCCTACGAGCAGTACTTC

D gene: .
CDR3 length: 12
J gene: TRBJ2-7
clone size: .
V gene: TRBV7-2
CDR3 protein: CASSSPSYEQYF
CDR3 DNA: TGTGCCAGCAGCTCCCCCTCCTACGAGCAGTACTTC

D gene: TRBD2
CDR3 length: 18
J gene: TRBJ2-3
clone size: .
V gene: TRBV11-1
CDR3 protein: CASSLAGTSGLGTDTQYF
CDR3 DNA: TGTGCCAGCAGCTTAGCCGGGACTAGCGGGCTCGGCACAGATACGCAGTATTTT

D gene: .
CDR3 length: 12
J gene: TRBJ1-6
clone size: .
V gene: TRBV28
CDR3 protein: CASREENSPLHF
CDR3 DNA: TGTGCCAGCAGAGAAGAAAATTCACCCCTCCACTTT

D gene: .
CDR3 length: 15
J gene: TRBJ1-5
clone size: .
V gene: TRBV27
CDR3 protein: CASMVTGKGYQPQHF
CDR3 DNA: TGTGCCAGCATGGTAACAGGGAAAGGCTATCAGCCCCAGCATTTT

D gene: .
CDR3 length: 17
J gene: TRBJ2-1
clone size: .
V gene: TRBV9
CDR3 protein: CASSVLDSPSSYNEQFF
CDR3 DNA: TGTGCCAGCAGCGTGTTGGACTCACCGAGCTCCTACAATGAGCAGTTCTTC

D gene: .
CDR3 length: 15
J gene: TRBJ1-1
clone size: .
V gene: TRBV19
CDR3 protein: CASSRWEGMNTEAFF
CDR3 DNA: TGTGCCAGTAGTAGATGGGAGGGGATGAACACTGAAGCTTTCTTT

D gene: .
CDR3 length: 9
J gene: TRBJ2-5
clone size: .
V gene: TRBV20-1
CDR3 protein: CSAPETQYF
CDR3 DNA: TGCAGTGCACCGGAGACCCAGTACTTC

D gene: .
CDR3 length: 16
J gene: TRBJ1-5
clone size: .
V gene: TRBV28
CDR3 protein: CASSLKGQLSNQPQHF
CDR3 DNA: TGTGCCAGCAGTTTGAAAGGGCAGTTGAGCAATCAGCCCCAGCATTTT

D gene: .
CDR3 length: 11
J gene: TRBJ2-1
clone size: .
V gene: TRBV5-5
CDR3 protein: CASASLNEQFF
CDR3 DNA: TGTGCCAGCGCTTCCCTCAATGAGCAGTTCTTC

D gene: .
CDR3 length: 14
J gene: TRBJ2-5
clone size: .
V gene: TRBV5-1
CDR3 protein: CASSSWTLQETQYF
CDR3 DNA: TGCGCCAGCAGCTCCTGGACACTACAAGAGACCCAGTACTTC

D gene: .
CDR3 length: 14
J gene: TRBJ1-1
clone size: .
V gene: TRBV9
CDR3 protein: CASSVGTANTEAFF
CDR3 DNA: TGTGCCAGCAGCGTAGGGACAGCGAACACTGAAGCTTTCTTT

D gene: .
CDR3 length: 15
J gene: TRBJ2-1
clone size: .
V gene: TRBV7-3
CDR3 protein: CASSLITSSYNEQFF
CDR3 DNA: TGTGCCAGCAGCTTAATTACTAGCTCCTACAATGAGCAGTTCTTC

D gene: .
CDR3 length: 14
J gene: TRBJ1-2
clone size: .
V gene: TRBV5-1
CDR3 protein: CASSLHRERYGYTF
CDR3 DNA: TGCGCCAGCAGCTTGCACAGGGAACGCTATGGCTACACCTTC

D gene: TRBD1
CDR3 length: 18
J gene: TRBJ1-2
clone size: .
V gene: TRBV13
CDR3 protein: CASSPKRRRTGLGIGYTF
CDR3 DNA: TGTGCCAGCAGCCCTAAGAGGAGAAGGACAGGGCTAGGTATAGGCTACACCTTC

D gene: TRBD2
CDR3 length: 16
J gene: TRBJ2-3
clone size: .
V gene: TRBV6-2/TRBV6-3
CDR3 protein: CASSRTSGALLDTQYF
CDR3 DNA: TGTGCCAGCAGCCGGACTAGCGGGGCCCTTTTGGATACGCAGTATTTT

D gene: TRBD1
CDR3 length: 11
J gene: TRBJ1-2
clone size: .
V gene: TRBV28
CDR3 protein: CASSRTGGYTF
CDR3 DNA: TGTGCCAGCAGTCGGACAGGTGGCTACACCTTC

D gene: .
CDR3 length: 15
J gene: TRBJ2-3
clone size: .
V gene: TRBV29-1
CDR3 protein: CSVDRLEGGTDTQYF
CDR3 DNA: TGCAGCGTTGATCGCCTCGAGGGTGGCACAGATACGCAGTATTTT

D gene: TRBD2
CDR3 length: 17
J gene: TRBJ2-7
clone size: .
V gene: TRBV5-6
CDR3 protein: CASSPPWGLAKSHEQYF
CDR3 DNA: TGTGCCAGCAGCCCACCTTGGGGACTAGCAAAATCCCACGAGCAGTACTTC

D gene: TRBD1
CDR3 length: 15
J gene: TRBJ1-4
clone size: .
V gene: TRBV19
CDR3 protein: CASTQGATRNEKLFF
CDR3 DNA: TGTGCCAGTACGCAGGGGGCGACGCGGAATGAAAAACTGTTTTTT

D gene: .
CDR3 length: 12
J gene: TRBJ2-1
clone size: once
V gene: TRBV5-4
CDR3 protein: CASNGQLNEQFF
CDR3 DNA: TGTGCCAGCAACGGACAGCTCAATGAGCAGTTCTTC